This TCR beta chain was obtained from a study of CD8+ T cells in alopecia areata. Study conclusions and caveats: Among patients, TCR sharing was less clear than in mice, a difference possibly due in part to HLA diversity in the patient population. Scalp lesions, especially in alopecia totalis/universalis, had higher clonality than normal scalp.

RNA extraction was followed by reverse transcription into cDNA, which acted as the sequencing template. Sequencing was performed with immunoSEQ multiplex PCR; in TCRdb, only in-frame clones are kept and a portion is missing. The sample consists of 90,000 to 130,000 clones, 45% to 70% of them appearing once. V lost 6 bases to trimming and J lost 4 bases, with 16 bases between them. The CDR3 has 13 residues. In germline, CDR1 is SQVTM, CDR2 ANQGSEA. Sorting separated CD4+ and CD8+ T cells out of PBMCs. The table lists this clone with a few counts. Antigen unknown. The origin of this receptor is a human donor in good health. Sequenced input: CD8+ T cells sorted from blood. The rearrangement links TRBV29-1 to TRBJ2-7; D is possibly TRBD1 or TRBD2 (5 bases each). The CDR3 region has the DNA TGCAGCGTCGAGGGGAGTCCGGATTACGAGCAGTACTTC. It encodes CSVEGSPDYEQYF.